This record looks at one T cell receptor beta chain sequence and its context. Its cognate antigen is unknown. The source of the sample is a study of beta chain features in type 1 diabetes. Study results and limitations: Among all four CD4+ subsets, Type 1 diabetes patients had TCRB CDR3s that were moderately but significantly shorter.

The ends were cut back, 2 bases at V and 1 base at J, with 5 bases in the middle. The CDR3 spans 13 residues. In germline, CDR1 is SGHTA, CDR2 FQGTGA. The entirety of the isolated RNA underwent reverse transcription, so expressed TCRB transcripts were sequenced. Assay used: immunoSEQ multiplex PCR; TCRdb lists only in-frame clones, some missing. Here the sample spans about 660,000 clones, around 15% being singletons. This chain connects TRBV7-3 to TRBJ1-1; weak D call: TRBD1 (5 bases). Sequenced input: naive CD4+ T cells from blood. This TCR derives from a man aged 18 to 29 with type 1 diabetes. The CDR3 region has the DNA TGTGCCAGCAGCTTAGGGACGAACACTGAAGCTTTCTTT. Translation gives CASSLGTNTEAFF.